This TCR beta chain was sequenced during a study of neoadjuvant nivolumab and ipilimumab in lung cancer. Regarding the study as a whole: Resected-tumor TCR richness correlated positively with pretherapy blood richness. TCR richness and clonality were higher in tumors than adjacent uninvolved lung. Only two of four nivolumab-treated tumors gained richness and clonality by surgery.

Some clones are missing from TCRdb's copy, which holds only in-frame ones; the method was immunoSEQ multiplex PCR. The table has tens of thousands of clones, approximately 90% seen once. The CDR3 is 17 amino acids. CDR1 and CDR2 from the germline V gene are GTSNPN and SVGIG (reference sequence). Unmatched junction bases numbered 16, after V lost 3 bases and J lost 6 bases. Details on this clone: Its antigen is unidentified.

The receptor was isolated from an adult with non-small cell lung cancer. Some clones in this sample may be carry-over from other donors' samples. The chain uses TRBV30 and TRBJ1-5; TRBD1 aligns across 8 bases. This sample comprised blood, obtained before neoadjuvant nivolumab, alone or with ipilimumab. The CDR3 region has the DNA TGTGCCTGGAGCCCGAGGGGCGGGACAGGCAGAGGTCAGCCCCAGCATTTT. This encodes CAWSPRGGTGRGQPQHF.